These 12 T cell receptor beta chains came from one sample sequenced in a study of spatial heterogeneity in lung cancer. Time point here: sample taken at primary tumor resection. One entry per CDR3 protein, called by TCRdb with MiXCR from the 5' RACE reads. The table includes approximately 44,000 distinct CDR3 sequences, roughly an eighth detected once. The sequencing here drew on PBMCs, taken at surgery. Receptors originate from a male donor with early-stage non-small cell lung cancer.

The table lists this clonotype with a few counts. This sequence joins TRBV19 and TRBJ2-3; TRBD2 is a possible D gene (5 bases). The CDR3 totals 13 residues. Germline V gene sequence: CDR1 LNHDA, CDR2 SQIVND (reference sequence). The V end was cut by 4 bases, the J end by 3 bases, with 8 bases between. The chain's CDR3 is CASSKERTDTQYF. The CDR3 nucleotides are TGTGCCAGTAGTAAAGAGCGGACAGATACGCAGTATTTT.

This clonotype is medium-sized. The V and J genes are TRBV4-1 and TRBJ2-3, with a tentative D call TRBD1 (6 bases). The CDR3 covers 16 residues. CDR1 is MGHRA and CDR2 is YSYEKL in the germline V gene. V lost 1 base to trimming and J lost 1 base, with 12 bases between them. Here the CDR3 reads CASSQAGQSRTDTQYF. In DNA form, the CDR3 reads TGCGCCAGCAGCCAAGCCGGACAGAGCCGCACAGATACGCAGTATTTT.

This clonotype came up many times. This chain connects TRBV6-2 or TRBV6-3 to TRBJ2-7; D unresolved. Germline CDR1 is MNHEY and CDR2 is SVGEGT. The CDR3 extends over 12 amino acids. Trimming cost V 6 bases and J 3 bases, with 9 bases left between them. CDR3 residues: CASSWTFYEQYF. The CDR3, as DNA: TGTGCCAGCAGCTGGACCTTCTACGAGCAGTACTTC.

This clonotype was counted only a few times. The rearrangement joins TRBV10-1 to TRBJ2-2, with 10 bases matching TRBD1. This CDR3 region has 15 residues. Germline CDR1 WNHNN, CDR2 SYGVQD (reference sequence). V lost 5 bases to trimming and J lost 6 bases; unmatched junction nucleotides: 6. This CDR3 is CASSRDRGWSGELFF. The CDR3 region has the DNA TGCGCCAGCAGTCGGGACAGGGGATGGTCCGGGGAGCTGTTTTTT.

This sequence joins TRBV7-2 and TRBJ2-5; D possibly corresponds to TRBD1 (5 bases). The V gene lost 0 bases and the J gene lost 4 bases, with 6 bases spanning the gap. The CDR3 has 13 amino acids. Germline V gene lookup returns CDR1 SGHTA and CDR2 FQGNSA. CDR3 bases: TGTGCCAGCAGCTTAGCCAGGGTAGAGACCCAGTACTTC. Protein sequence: CASSLARVETQYF.

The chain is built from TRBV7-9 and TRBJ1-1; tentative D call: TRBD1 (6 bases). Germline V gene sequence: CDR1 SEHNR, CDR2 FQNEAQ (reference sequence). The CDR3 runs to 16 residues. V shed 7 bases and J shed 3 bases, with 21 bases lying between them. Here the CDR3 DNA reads TGTGCCAGCATTCTGTTCCAGGGGACGGGGGACACTGAAGCTTTCTTT. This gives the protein CASILFQGTGDTEAFF. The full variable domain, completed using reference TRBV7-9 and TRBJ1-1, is DTGVSQNPRHKITKRGQNVTFRCDPISEHNRLYWYRQTLGQGPEFLTYFQNEAQLEKSRLLSDRFSAERPKGSFSTLEIQRTEQGDSAMYLCASILFQGTGDTEAFFGQGTRLTVV.

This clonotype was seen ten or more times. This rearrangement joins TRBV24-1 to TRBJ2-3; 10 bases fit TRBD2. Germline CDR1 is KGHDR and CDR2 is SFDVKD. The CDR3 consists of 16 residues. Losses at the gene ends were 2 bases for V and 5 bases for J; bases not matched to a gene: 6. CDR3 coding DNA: TGTGCCACCAGTGATTCAGCTAGCGGGAGTATAGATACGCAGTATTTT. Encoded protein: CATSDSASGSIDTQYF.

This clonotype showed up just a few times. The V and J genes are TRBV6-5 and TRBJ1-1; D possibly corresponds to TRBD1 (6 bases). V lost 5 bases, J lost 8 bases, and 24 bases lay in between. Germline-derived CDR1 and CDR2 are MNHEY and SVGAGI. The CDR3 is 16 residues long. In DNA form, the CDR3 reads TGTGCCAGCAGTGACCGCCCGACAACAGGGCTTGTCGAAGCTTTCTTT. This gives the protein CASSDRPTTGLVEAFF.

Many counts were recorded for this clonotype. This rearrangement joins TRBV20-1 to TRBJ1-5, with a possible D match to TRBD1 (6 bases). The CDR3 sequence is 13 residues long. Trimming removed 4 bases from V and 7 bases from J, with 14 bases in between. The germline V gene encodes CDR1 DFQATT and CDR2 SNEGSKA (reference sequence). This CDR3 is CSAIKQGFQPQHF. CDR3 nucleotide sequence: TGCAGTGCTATCAAACAGGGATTCCAGCCCCAGCATTTT.

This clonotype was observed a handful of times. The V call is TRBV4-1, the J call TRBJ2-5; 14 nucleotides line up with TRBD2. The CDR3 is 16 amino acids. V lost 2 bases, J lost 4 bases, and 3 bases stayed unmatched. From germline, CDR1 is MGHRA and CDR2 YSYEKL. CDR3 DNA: TGCGCCAGCAGCCAACGACTAGCGGGAGGGCCAGAGACCCAGTACTTC. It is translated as CASSQRLAGGPETQYF.

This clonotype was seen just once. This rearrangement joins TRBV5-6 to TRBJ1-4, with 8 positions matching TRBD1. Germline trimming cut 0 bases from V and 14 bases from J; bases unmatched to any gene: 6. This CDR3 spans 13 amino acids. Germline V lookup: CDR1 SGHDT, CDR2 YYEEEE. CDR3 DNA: TGTGCCAGCAGCTTGGGGCCGGGACAGGCCCTGTTTTTT. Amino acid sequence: CASSLGPGQALFF.

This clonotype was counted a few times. In DNA, the CDR3 is TGTGCCAGCAAAATCCCCAGCGGGACAAAAGAGACCCAGTACTTC. Translated, it gives CASKIPSGTKETQYF. The rearrangement joins TRBV28 to TRBJ2-5; possible D gene TRBD2, 7 bases. CDR1 MDHEN and CDR2 SYDVKM come from the germline V gene. Trimming removed 7 bases at V and 3 bases at J, with 18 bases between. The CDR3 length is 15 residues.